The T cell receptor beta chain described here comes from a study of blood T cell repertoires in COVID-19. Across the study: Specimens from acute and convalescent COVID-19 originated in the United States, Italy and Spain. Sources were T cells, B-cell-depleted T cells, or PBMCs; the material itself was cDNA or gDNA.

The CDR3 is 15 residues long. V was cut by 5 bases and J by 3 bases, with 16 bases left in between. The germline V gene encodes CDR1 KGHSH and CDR2 LQKENI. As handled by the study authors: Using reference gene primer amplification, nucleated cell counts were estimated. This table comes from immunoSEQ multiplex PCR, and its TCRdb copy is limited to in-frame clones, with some not included. V, J and clone size are those of that table, while D and trimming were read from the DNA. This table has over 70,000 clones, around 69% appearing once. This TCR was recovered from an older man with active or convalescent COVID-19. Material for sequencing was peripheral blood. The chain uses TRBV18 and TRBJ1-2; D call uncertain. The CDR3 reads CASSVVDTLDYGYTF. CDR3 DNA sequence: TGTGCCAGCTCAGTAGTAGACACGTTGGACTATGGCTACACCTTC.